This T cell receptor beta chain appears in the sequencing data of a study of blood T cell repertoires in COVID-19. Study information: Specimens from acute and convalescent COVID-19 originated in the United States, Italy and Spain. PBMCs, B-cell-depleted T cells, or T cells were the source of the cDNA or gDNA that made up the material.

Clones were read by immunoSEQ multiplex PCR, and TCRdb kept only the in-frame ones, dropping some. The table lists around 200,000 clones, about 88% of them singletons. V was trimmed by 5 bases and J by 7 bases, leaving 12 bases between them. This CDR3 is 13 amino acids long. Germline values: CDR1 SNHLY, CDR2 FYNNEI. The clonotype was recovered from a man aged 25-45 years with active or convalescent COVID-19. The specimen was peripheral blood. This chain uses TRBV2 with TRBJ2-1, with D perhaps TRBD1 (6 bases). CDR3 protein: CASSIRDKNEQFF. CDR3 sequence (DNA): TGTGCCAGCAGTATCCGGGACAAAAATGAGCAGTTCTTC.